These 22 T cell receptor beta chains originate from one sample sequenced in a study of technical replicates of blood from a few donors. The assay was immunoSEQ multiplex PCR, and TCRdb's table has in-frame clones only and misses some. The repertoire consists of fewer than 95,000 clones, with around 94% occurring once and the leading ten covering about 0.23%. Material for sequencing was T cells isolated from PBMCs. The receptor source for this set is a human donor in good health.

The chain couples TRBV4-1 to TRBJ2-4; possible D gene TRBD1, 5 bases. The CDR3 consists of 18 residues. Germline CDR1 reads MGHRA; CDR2 reads YSYEKL. Trimming shortened V by 4 bases and J by 0 bases, and 19 bases separated the two germline ends. CDR3 DNA: TGCGCCAGCAGCCCGTCAGGGATGGCGCCTCTAGCCAAAAACATTCAGTACTTC. It specifies CASSPSGMAPLAKNIQYF.

The rearrangement joins TRBV5-1 to TRBJ2-3; D may be TRBD2 (5 bases). V lost 4 bases to trimming and J lost 2 bases, with 14 bases between them. The CDR3 consists of 15 residues. Germline loops: CDR1 SGHRS, CDR2 YFSETQ. The CDR3 DNA is TGCGCCAGCAGCCTCGGACGGGGTACCACAGATACGCAGTATTTT. It translates to CASSLGRGTTDTQYF.

DNA for the CDR3: TGTGCCAGCAGCTTTTTCGGGGGGAAGGAAGAGCAGTACTTC. Translating gives CASSFFGGKEEQYF. This sequence joins TRBV11-2 and TRBJ2-7; TRBD2 matches 7 bases. From germline, CDR1 is SGHAT and CDR2 FQNNGV. CDR3 length equals 14 residues. V was clipped by 3 bases and J by 7 bases; unmatched bases: 9. The full variable domain, rest sourced from reference TRBV11-2 and TRBJ2-7, is EAGVAQSPRYKIIEKRQSVAFWCNPISGHATLYWYQQILGQGPKLLIQFQNNGVVDDSQLPKDRFSAERLKGVDSTLKIQPAKLEDSAVYLCASSFFGGKEEQYFGPGTRLTVT.

The chain is built from TRBV4-1 and TRBJ1-1; D remains unclear. Germline assignment: CDR1 MGHRA and CDR2 YSYEKL. Trimming pared 1 base from V and 0 bases from J, leaving 12 bases between. CDR3 length equals 16 residues. The CDR3: CASSQVQIPMNTEAFF. The CDR3 DNA is TGCGCCAGCAGCCAAGTCCAGATCCCAATGAACACTGAAGCTTTCTTT.

This sequence joins TRBV5-5 and TRBJ2-1, with TRBD1 identical over 9 bases. CDR1 SGHKS and CDR2 YYEKEE come from the germline V gene (reference sequence). V gave up 0 bases and J gave up 3 bases; unmatched junction bases: 4. The CDR3 has 16 residues. The CDR3 is CASSLDRGLIYNEQFF. The CDR3 nucleotides read TGTGCCAGCAGCTTGGACAGGGGGCTCATCTACAATGAGCAGTTCTTC.

The V and J genes are TRBV19 and TRBJ1-5; tentative D call: TRBD1 (6 bases). Trimming removed 6 bases at V and 0 bases at J, with 24 bases between. CDR3 length: 19 amino acids. Per the germline V gene, CDR1 is LNHDA and CDR2 is SQIVND (reference sequence). In nucleotides, the CDR3 is TGTGCCAGTAGGGCCTCCCGGGACAATAAACTTTATAGCAATCAGCCCCAGCATTTT. It translates to CASRASRDNKLYSNQPQHF.

The chain recombines TRBV19 with TRBJ1-4, with 7 positions matching TRBD1. The CDR3 sequence is 15 residues long. V dropped 3 bases and J dropped 4; count of bases not matched to a gene: 5. Per germline, CDR1 LNHDA and CDR2 SQIVND (reference sequence). The CDR3 DNA reads as TGTGCCAGTAGTATCGACCGGGACAGTAATGAAAAACTGTTTTTT. As protein: CASSIDRDSNEKLFF.

This sequence joins TRBV6-1 and TRBJ1-6; D remains ambiguous. The CDR3 sequence is 12 residues long. The germline V gene encodes CDR1 MNHNS and CDR2 SASEGT. The V end was cut by 6 bases, the J end by 10 bases, with 10 bases between. The CDR3 nucleotides read TGTGCCAGCAGGATAACAAACTCACCCCTCCACTTT. As protein: CASRITNSPLHF.

This clone has only one observation. The genes are TRBV9 and TRBJ2-5; TRBD2 matches 10 bases. The length of the CDR3 is 16 residues. CDR1 and CDR2 (germline): SGDLS, YYNGEE. Trimming took 4 bases from V and 4 from J; bases not matched to a gene: 10. CDR3 nucleotides: TGTGCCAGCAGCACCAGCGGGGGGGCCGGCGGAGAGACCCAGTACTTC. The encoded protein is CASSTSGGAGGETQYF.

This chain uses TRBV27 with TRBJ2-7; 10 bases fit TRBD2. The CDR3 sequence is 15 residues long. With V trimmed by 6 bases and J by 3 bases, 8 bases remained unmatched. Germline values: CDR1 MNHEY, CDR2 SMNVEV (reference sequence). Here the CDR3 reads CASRSSGRAFYEQYF. The CDR3 DNA reads TGTGCCAGCAGATCCAGCGGGAGGGCCTTCTACGAGCAGTACTTC.

The CDR3: CASSLAAQGRTEAFF. The CDR3 DNA reads as TGCGCCAGCAGCTTGGCAGCGCAGGGTAGGACTGAAGCTTTCTTT. The chain employs TRBV5-1 and TRBJ1-1; tentative D call: TRBD1 (5 bases). V lost 0 bases and J lost 5, with 14 bases in between. The germline V gene has CDR1 SGHRS and CDR2 YFSETQ. The CDR3 covers 15 residues.

This clone was found once. The CDR3 nucleotides read TGTGCCAGCACCCCTTGGGGGGGCGGGGTCAAAAACATTCAGTACTTC. This encodes CASTPWGGGVKNIQYF. The chain is built from TRBV5-5 and TRBJ2-4; D perhaps matches TRBD2 (7 bases). The CDR3 totals 16 residues. V was clipped by 6 bases and J by 3 bases, with 19 bases between them. CDR1 is SGHKS, CDR2 YYEKEE, per germline (reference sequence).

CDR3 in amino acids: CASNGQGELFF. Written as DNA, the CDR3 is TGTGCCAGCAACGGGCAGGGAGAGCTGTTTTTT. The rearrangement links TRBV11-2 to TRBJ2-2, with D perhaps matching TRBD1 (5 bases). Germline values: CDR1 SGHAT, CDR2 FQNNGV. This CDR3 is built from 11 residues. V dropped 7 bases and J dropped 11 bases, with 11 bases sitting between them.

The chain is built from TRBV29-1 and TRBJ1-1; the match to TRBD1 covers 12 bases. The V gene's germline CDR1 is SQVTM and CDR2 ANQGSEA. This CDR3 region has 15 residues. Trimming at V came to 4 bases and at J to 1 base, leaving 4 bases not matched to a gene. CDR3 in amino acids: CSVGGTGGKNTEAFF. The CDR3 coding sequence is TGCAGCGTTGGGGGGACAGGGGGCAAGAACACTGAAGCTTTCTTT.

The rearrangement links TRBV10-2 to TRBJ2-2; 11 positions match TRBD1. The V gene end was trimmed by 6 bases and the J gene end by 4 bases; junction bases not matched to a gene: 4. This CDR3 contains 15 residues. Germline values: CDR1 WSHSY, CDR2 SAAADI. CDR3 residues: CASRGQGAGTGELFF. CDR3 nucleotides: TGCGCCAGCAGAGGACAGGGGGCGGGCACCGGGGAGCTGTTTTTT.

The J gene is TRBJ2-4, the V gene TRBV28; 8 bases are shared with TRBD2. This CDR3 has 13 residues. From germline, CDR1 is MDHEN and CDR2 SYDVKM. With V trimmed by 4 bases and J by 14 bases, 10 bases remained unmatched. CDR3 residues: CASSSTRLAREYF. In DNA form, the CDR3 reads TGTGCCAGCAGTTCCACCAGACTAGCGAGGGAGTACTTC.

This clone was seen just once. The CDR3: CSVVRDRGYNEQFF. In DNA, the CDR3 is TGCAGCGTTGTCCGGGACCGGGGGTACAATGAGCAGTTCTTC. The chain uses TRBV29-1 and TRBJ2-1; D might be TRBD2 (6 bases). This CDR3 has 14 residues. Deletions cut 4 bases from V and 4 bases from J, with 14 bases between. Per germline, CDR1 SQVTM and CDR2 ANQGSEA.

The sample holds a few counts of this clone. The gene calls are TRBV5-1 and TRBJ2-3; a weak D match, TRBD1 (5 bases). The CDR3 loop spans 14 amino acids. Trimming removed 5 bases from V and 5 bases from J, with 15 bases in between. Germline assignment: CDR1 SGHRS and CDR2 YFSETQ. The CDR3 loop is CASSDQGRGDTQYF. The CDR3 nucleotides read TGCGCCAGCAGTGATCAGGGAAGGGGAGATACGCAGTATTTT.

This clone was found once. The genes are TRBV4-1 and TRBJ2-2; 8 bases fit TRBD2. CDR1 is MGHRA and CDR2 is YSYEKL in the germline V gene. The CDR3 has 20 residues. V lost 0 bases and J lost 4; bases outside the gene matches: 16. The CDR3 sequence: CASSQDPRRKREFSTGELFF. For the CDR3, the DNA is TGCGCCAGCAGCCAAGATCCCCGTCGCAAGCGGGAGTTTAGCACCGGGGAGCTGTTTTTT.

This clone was observed a single time. The chain joins TRBV18 to TRBJ2-6; the match to TRBD2 covers 7 bases. CDR3 length equals 15 residues. Trimming removed 4 bases from V and 4 bases from J; junction bases left unmatched: 4. CDR1 is KGHSH, CDR2 LQKENI, per germline. The CDR3 nucleotides are TGTGCCAGCTCACACGGGGGGTACGGGGCCAACGTCCTGACTTTC. It specifies CASSHGGYGANVLTF.

This sequence joins TRBV19 and TRBJ2-2, with 8 bases lining up with TRBD2. The CDR3 has 17 residues. CDR1 and CDR2 (germline): LNHDA, SQIVND (reference sequence). V shed 2 bases and J 6 bases; nucleotides not matched to a gene: 11. The CDR3 DNA sequence: TGTGCCAGTAGTATACTAGCGGGTGCTATTCATCCCGGGGAGCTGTTTTTT. This sequence encodes CASSILAGAIHPGELFF. Together with reference TRBV19 and TRBJ2-2, the CDR3 gives the full variable domain: DGGITQSPKYLFRKEGQNVTLSCEQNLNHDAMYWYRQDPGQGLRLIYYSQIVNDFQKGDIAEGYSVSREKKESFPLTVTSAQKNPTAFYLCASSILAGAIHPGELFFGEGSRLTVL.

V gene TRBV5-4 combines with J gene TRBJ2-5; 16 nucleotides line up with TRBD2. The CDR3 is made up of 18 amino acids. The trim removed 0 bases at V and 3 bases at J, leaving 5 bases unmatched. Looked up from germline, CDR1 is SGHNT and CDR2 is YYREEE (reference sequence). CDR3 amino acids: CASSLEWGLAGGEETQYF. For the CDR3, the DNA is TGTGCCAGCAGCTTGGAGTGGGGACTAGCGGGGGGGGAAGAGACCCAGTACTTC.